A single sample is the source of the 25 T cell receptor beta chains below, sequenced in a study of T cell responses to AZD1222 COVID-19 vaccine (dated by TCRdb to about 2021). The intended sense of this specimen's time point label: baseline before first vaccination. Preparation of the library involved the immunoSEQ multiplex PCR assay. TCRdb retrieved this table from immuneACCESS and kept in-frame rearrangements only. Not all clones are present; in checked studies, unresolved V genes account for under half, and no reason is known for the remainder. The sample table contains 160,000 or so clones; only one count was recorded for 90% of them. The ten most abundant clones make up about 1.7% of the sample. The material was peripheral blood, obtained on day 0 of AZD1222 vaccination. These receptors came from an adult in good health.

The CDR3 nucleotides read TGCGCCAGCAGCTTGCAGCGGAATCAAGAGACCCAGTACTTC. Its translation: CASSLQRNQETQYF. The chain recombines TRBV5-1 with TRBJ2-5, with D tentatively TRBD2 (5 bases). The CDR3 is made up of 14 amino acids. Germline CDR1 SGHRS, CDR2 YFSETQ. V gave up 1 base and J gave up 2 bases, with 9 bases separating them.

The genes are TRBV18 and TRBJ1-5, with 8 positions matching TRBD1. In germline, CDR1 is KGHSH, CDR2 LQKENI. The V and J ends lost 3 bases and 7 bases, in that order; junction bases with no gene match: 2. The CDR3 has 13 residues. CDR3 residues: CASSPDRDQPQHF. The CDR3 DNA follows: TGTGCCAGCTCACCGGACAGGGACCAGCCCCAGCATTTT.

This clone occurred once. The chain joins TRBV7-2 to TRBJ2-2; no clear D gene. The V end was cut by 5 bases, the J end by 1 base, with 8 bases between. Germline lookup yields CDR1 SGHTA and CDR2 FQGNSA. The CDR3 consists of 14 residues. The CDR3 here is CASSDLGNTGELFF. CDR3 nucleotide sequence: TGTGCCAGCAGCGATTTGGGGAACACCGGGGAGCTGTTTTTT.

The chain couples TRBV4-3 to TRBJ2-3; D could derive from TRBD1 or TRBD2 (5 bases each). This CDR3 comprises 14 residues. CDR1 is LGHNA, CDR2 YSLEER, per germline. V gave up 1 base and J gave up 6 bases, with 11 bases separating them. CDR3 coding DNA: TGCGCCAGCAGCCAAGTTTTGGGGGTGGATACGCAGTATTTT. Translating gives CASSQVLGVDTQYF.

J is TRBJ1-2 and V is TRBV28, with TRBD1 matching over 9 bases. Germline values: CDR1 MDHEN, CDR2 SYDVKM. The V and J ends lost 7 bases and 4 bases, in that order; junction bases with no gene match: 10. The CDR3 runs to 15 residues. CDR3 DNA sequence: TGTGCCAGCACCTCGCCGGGACAGGGCGGCTATGGCTACACCTTC. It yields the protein CASTSPGQGGYGYTF.

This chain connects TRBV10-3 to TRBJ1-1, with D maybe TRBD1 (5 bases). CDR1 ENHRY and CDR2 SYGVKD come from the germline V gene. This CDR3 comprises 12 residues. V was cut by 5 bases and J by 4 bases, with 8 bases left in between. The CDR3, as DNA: TGTGCCATCAGTTCAGGGCCCACTGAAGCTTTCTTT. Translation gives CAISSGPTEAFF.

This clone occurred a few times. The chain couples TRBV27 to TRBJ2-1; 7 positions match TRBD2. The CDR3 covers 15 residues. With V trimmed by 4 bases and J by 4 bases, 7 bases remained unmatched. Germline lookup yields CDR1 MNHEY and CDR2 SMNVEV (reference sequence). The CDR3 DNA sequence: TGTGCCAGCAGTTCCGGGACTAACCTATACAATGAGCAGTTCTTC. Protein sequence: CASSSGTNLYNEQFF.

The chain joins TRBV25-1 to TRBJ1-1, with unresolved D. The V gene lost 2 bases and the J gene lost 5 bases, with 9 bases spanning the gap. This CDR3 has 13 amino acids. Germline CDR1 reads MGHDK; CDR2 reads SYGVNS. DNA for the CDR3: TGTGCCAGCAGTGAAGGAAGGCTTACTGAAGCTTTCTTT. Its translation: CASSEGRLTEAFF.

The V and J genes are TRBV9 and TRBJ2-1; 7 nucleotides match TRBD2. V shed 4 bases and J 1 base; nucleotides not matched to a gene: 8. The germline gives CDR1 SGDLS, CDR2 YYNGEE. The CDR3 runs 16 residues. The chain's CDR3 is CASSPRGGSSYNEQFF. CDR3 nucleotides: TGTGCCAGCAGCCCTCGTGGCGGGAGTTCCTACAATGAGCAGTTCTTC.

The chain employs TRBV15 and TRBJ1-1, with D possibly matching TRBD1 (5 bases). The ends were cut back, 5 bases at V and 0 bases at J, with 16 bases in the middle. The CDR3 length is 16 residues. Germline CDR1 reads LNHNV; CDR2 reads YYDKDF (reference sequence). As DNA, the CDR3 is TGTGCCACCAGCTCTATAGAGGGACCCATGAACACTGAAGCTTTCTTT. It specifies CATSSIEGPMNTEAFF.

This CDR3 is CASSEGLAGRGSYEQYF. The CDR3 DNA reads as TGTGCCAGCAGTGAAGGACTAGCGGGGAGGGGTTCCTACGAGCAGTACTTC. V gene TRBV2 combines with J gene TRBJ2-7, with 11 bases that match TRBD2. The V gene's germline CDR1 is SNHLY and CDR2 FYNNEI. V lost 1 base and J lost 1; bases outside the gene matches: 6. The CDR3 consists of 17 residues.

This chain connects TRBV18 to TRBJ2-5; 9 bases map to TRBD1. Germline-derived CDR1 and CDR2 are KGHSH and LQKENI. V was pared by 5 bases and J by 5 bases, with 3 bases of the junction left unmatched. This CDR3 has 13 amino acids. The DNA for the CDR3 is TGTGCCAGCTCAAAGGACAGGGGTGAGACCCAGTACTTC. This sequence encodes CASSKDRGETQYF.

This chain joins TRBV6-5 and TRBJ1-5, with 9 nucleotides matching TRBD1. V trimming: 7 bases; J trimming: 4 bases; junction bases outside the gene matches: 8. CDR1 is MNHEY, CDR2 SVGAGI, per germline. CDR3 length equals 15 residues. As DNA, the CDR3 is TGTGCCAGCACCGCCGGACAGGGGCAAAATCAGCCCCAGCATTTT. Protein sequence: CASTAGQGQNQPQHF.

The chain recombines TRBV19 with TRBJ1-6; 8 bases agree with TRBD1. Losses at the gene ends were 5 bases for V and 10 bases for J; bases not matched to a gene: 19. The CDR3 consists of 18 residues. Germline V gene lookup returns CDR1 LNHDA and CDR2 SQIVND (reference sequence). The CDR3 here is CASSASGTGIGLRSPLHF. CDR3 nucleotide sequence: TGTGCCAGTAGTGCAAGCGGGACAGGTATTGGGCTTCGGTCACCCCTCCACTTT. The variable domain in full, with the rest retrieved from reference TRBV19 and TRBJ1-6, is DGGITQSPKYLFRKEGQNVTLSCEQNLNHDAMYWYRQDPGQGLRLIYYSQIVNDFQKGDIAEGYSVSREKKESFPLTVTSAQKNPTAFYLCASSASGTGIGLRSPLHFGNGTRLTVT.

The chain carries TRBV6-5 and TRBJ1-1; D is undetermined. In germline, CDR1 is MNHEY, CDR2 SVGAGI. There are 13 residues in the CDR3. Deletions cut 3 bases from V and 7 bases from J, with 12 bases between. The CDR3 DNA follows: TGTGCCAGCAGTTATACCAGAGATGGTGAAGCTTTCTTT. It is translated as CASSYTRDGEAFF.

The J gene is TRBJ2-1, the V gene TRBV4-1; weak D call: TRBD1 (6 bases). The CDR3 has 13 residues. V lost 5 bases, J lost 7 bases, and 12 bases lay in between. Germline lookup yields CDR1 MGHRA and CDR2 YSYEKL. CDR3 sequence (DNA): TGCGCCAGCAGCGCGGACAGTTTTAATGAGCAGTTCTTC. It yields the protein CASSADSFNEQFF.

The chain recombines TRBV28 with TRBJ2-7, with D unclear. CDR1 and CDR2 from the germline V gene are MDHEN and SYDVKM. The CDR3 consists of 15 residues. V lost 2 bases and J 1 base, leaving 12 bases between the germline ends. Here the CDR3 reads CASSLPLLPSYEQYF. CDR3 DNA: TGTGCCAGCAGTTTACCCCTCCTGCCTTCCTACGAGCAGTACTTC.

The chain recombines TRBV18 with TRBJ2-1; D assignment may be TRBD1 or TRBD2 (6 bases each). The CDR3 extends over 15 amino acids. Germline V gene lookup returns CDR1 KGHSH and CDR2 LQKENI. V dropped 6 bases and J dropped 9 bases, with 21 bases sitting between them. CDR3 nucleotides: TGTGCCAGCTCCTTAGAAGTGCCGGGGGCGGCTGAGCAGTTCTTC. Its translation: CASSLEVPGAAEQFF.

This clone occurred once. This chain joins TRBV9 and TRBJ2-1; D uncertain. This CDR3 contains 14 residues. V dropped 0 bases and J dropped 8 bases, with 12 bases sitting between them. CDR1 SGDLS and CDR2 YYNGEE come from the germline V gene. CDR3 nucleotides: TGTGCCAGCAGCGTAGGGGCCCCCTCGGATGAGCAGTTCTTC. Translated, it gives CASSVGAPSDEQFF.

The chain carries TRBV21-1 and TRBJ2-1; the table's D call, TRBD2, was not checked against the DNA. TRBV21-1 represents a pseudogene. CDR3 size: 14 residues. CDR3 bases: TGTGCCAGCAGCAAGGCAACTAGCGAGCATGAGCAGTTCTTC. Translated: CASSKATSEHEQFF.

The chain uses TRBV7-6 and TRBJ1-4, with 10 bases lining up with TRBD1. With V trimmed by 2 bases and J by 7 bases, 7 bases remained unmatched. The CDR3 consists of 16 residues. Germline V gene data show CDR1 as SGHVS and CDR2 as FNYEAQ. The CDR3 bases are TGTGCCAGCAGCTTATCCGGGACAGGGGCGGGTGAAAAACTGTTTTTT. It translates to CASSLSGTGAGEKLFF.

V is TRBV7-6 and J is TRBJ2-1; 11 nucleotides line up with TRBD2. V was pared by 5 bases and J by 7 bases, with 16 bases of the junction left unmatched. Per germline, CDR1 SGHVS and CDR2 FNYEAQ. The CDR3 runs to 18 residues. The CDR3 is CASSTSGSGGRGWNEQFF. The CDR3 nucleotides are TGTGCCAGCAGCACTAGCGGGAGTGGGGGACGGGGCTGGAATGAGCAGTTCTTC.

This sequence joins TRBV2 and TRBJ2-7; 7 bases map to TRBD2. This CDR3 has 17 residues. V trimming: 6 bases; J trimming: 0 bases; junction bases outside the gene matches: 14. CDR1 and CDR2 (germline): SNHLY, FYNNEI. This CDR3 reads CASSGLDLQWSSYEQYF. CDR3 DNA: TGTGCCAGCAGCGGACTAGACCTCCAATGGAGCTCCTACGAGCAGTACTTC.

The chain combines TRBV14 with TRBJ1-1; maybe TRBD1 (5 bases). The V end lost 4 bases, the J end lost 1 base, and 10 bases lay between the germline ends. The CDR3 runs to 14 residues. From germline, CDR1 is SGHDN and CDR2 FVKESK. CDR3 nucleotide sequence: TGTGCCAGCAGCCGAATTGGGGGGAACACTGAAGCTTTCTTT. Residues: CASSRIGGNTEAFF.

The CDR3 reads CASQDRIKNIQYF. CDR3 DNA: TGTGCCAGTCAGGACAGGATCAAAAACATTCAGTACTTC. This chain uses TRBV19 with TRBJ2-4; 7 nucleotides line up with TRBD1. V gave up 8 bases and J gave up 3 bases; unmatched junction bases: 4. Germline assignment: CDR1 LNHDA and CDR2 SQIVND (reference sequence). This CDR3 is built from 13 residues.